Below, 32 T cell receptor beta chains from the same sample are listed, as sequenced in a study of T cells expressing NK-cell markers. TCRdb re-called the 5' RACE reads and shows each CDR3 protein once, DNA omitted. This repertoire includes over 150,000 distinct CDR3 sequences. Sequenced material: blood T cells: a sorted CD56 or NKG2C T cell subset, CD4+ or CD8+ T cells, or bulk PBMC T cells (not recorded which). These receptor sequences come from a man aged 18 to 69 in good health.

The chain combines TRBV5-1 with TRBJ2-7; the D gene TCRdb calls, TRBD1, cannot be checked with no DNA. This CDR3 region has 14 residues. Germline CDR1 SGHRS, CDR2 YFSETQ. The CDR3 sequence is CASSLMGQNYEQYF.

V is TRBV11-1 and J is TRBJ2-5; TCRdb outputs TRBD1, but without DNA this stays unchecked. CDR1 is SGHAT, CDR2 FQDESV, per germline (reference sequence). This CDR3 comprises 15 residues. This CDR3 is CASSRETGERETQYF.

This chain uses TRBV5-6 with TRBJ1-6. CDR3 length: 15 residues. The germline V gene encodes CDR1 SGHDT and CDR2 YYEEEE. CDR3: CASSLLMTPNSPLHF.

The CDR3 loop is CSAVDGVGTEAFF. This sequence joins TRBV29-1 and TRBJ1-1. CDR3 length: 13 residues. CDR1 and CDR2 (germline): SQVTM, ANQGSEA.

This chain uses TRBV7-9 with TRBJ1-6; TCRdb outputs TRBD1, but without DNA this stays unchecked. Germline V gene lookup returns CDR1 SEHNR and CDR2 FQNEAQ (reference sequence). The CDR3 is 15 amino acids. The CDR3 region is CASSSTGPVDSPLHF. Variable domain in full (rest from reference TRBV7-9 and TRBJ1-6): DTGVSQNPRHKITKRGQNVTFRCDPISEHNRLYWYRQTLGQGPEFLTYFQNEAQLEKSRLLSDRFSAERPKGSFSTLEIQRTEQGDSAMYLCASSSTGPVDSPLHFGNGTRLTVT.

This chain uses TRBV11-1 with TRBJ2-2; the D call of TRBD1 rests on TCRdb alone, since no DNA is present to check it. The CDR3 is made up of 16 amino acids. The germline V gene has CDR1 SGHAT and CDR2 FQDESV (reference sequence). The CDR3 protein is CASSSPPGHRTGELFF.

The chain links TRBV6-1 to TRBJ2-3; no DNA is available, so the TRBD1 call from TCRdb remains unchecked. Germline V lookup: CDR1 MNHNS, CDR2 SASEGT. The length of the CDR3 is 18 residues. The CDR3 reads CASSEGPVGDKGTDTQYF.

The rearrangement uses TRBV29-1 and TRBJ2-3; TCRdb designates TRBD2, a call that cannot be tested without DNA. Germline values: CDR1 SQVTM, CDR2 ANQGSEA. The CDR3 has 18 residues. The CDR3 region is CSAVPLAGGNQGTDTQYF.

The V call is TRBV9, the J call TRBJ2-6; the TCRdb D gene call, TRBD2, has no DNA to confirm it. This CDR3 region has 19 residues. Germline V gene data show CDR1 as SGDLS and CDR2 as YYNGEE. The chain's CDR3 is CASSVRTSVPEGGANVLTF.

J is TRBJ2-5 and V is TRBV11-1. CDR1 and CDR2 (germline): SGHAT, FQDESV (reference sequence). The CDR3 is 14 residues long. CDR3 loop: CASSLESGEETQYF.

The rearrangement uses TRBV12-3 or TRBV12-4 and TRBJ1-1; TCRdb selects TRBD1, and the lack of DNA leaves this call unchecked. The CDR3 is 18 amino acids. The CDR3 spells CASSFGQVPIFKNTEAFF.

The gene calls are TRBV5-4 and TRBJ2-3. The germline gives CDR1 SGHNT, CDR2 YYREEE (reference sequence). The CDR3 spans 13 residues. CDR3 residues: CASSEDATDTQYF.

The V gene is TRBV5-1, the J gene TRBJ1-5; TCRdb's D call, TRBD1, is unchecked because there is no DNA. CDR3 length: 15 amino acids. Germline CDR1 SGHRS, CDR2 YFSETQ. CDR3 in amino acids: CASSETGGRNQPQHF.

CDR3 protein: CATSREGDRSNEKLFF. V gene TRBV15 combines with J gene TRBJ1-4; TCRdb returns TRBD1, unconfirmable since there is no DNA. Germline CDR1 LNHNV, CDR2 YYDKDF (reference sequence). The length of the CDR3 is 16 residues.

The chain recombines TRBV6-1 with TRBJ2-7; TCRdb's D call, TRBD2, is unchecked because there is no DNA. CDR3 length equals 16 residues. In germline, CDR1 is MNHNS, CDR2 SASEGT. This chain's CDR3 is CASSSPRSGLDYEQYF.

This chain links TRBV5-1 with TRBJ1-1; the TRBD1 assignment by TCRdb is unverifiable without DNA. The CDR3 length is 15 residues. Germline V gene lookup returns CDR1 SGHRS and CDR2 YFSETQ. The CDR3 reads CASSLAGGSGTEAFF.

This chain links TRBV4-1 with TRBJ2-1; TCRdb picks TRBD1, but there is no DNA to check that call. Germline V lookup: CDR1 MGHRA, CDR2 YSYEKL. The length of the CDR3 is 16 residues. This CDR3 is CASSHHPQGGANEQFF.

The CDR3 reads CASSGGPTGNEAFF. The rearrangement links TRBV6-1 to TRBJ1-1; TCRdb gives TRBD1 as the D gene, but with no DNA this cannot be confirmed. Germline lookup yields CDR1 MNHNS and CDR2 SASEGT. The CDR3 contains 14 residues.

The chain employs TRBV9 and TRBJ1-3. The CDR3 consists of 13 residues. The germline CDR1 and CDR2 sequences are SGDLS and YYNGEE. CDR3 amino acids: CASSVNSGNTIYF.

The chain is built from TRBV27 and TRBJ2-7; absent DNA, TCRdb's TRBD1 call cannot be checked. CDR1 and CDR2 from the germline V gene are MNHEY and SMNVEV (reference sequence). There are 14 residues in the CDR3. The CDR3 sequence is CASKPGGYPYEQYF.

The rearrangement links TRBV5-6 to TRBJ2-1. Germline V lookup: CDR1 SGHDT, CDR2 YYEEEE. The CDR3 has 12 residues. This chain's CDR3 is CASSLMYNEQFF.

The V call is TRBV20-1, the J call TRBJ2-5; with no DNA, the TCRdb D assignment of TRBD2 cannot be verified. Germline CDR1 DFQATT, CDR2 SNEGSKA (reference sequence). The CDR3 extends over 15 amino acids. CDR3: CSARDMAGTTETQYF.

This rearrangement joins TRBV9 to TRBJ2-3; checking the TCRdb D call of TRBD1 is not possible without DNA. The CDR3 length is 18 residues. In germline, CDR1 is SGDLS, CDR2 YYNGEE. The CDR3 loop reads CASSDPPHSGIGTDTQYF.

The chain carries TRBV13 and TRBJ2-5. Germline CDR1 reads PRHDT; CDR2 reads FYEKMQ (reference sequence). CDR3 length: 14 residues. The CDR3: CASSSVQGSETQYF. Full variable domain (rest looked up from reference TRBV13 and TRBJ2-5): AAGVIQSPRHLIKEKRETATLKCYPIPRHDTVYWYQQGPGQDPQFLISFYEKMQSDKGSIPDRFSAQQFSDYHSELNMSSLELGDSALYFCASSSVQGSETQYFGPGTRLLVL.

This rearrangement joins TRBV5-8 to TRBJ2-7; without DNA, the TCRdb call of TRBD1 cannot be checked. The V gene's germline CDR1 is SGHTS and CDR2 YDEGEE. This CDR3 region has 17 residues. Here the CDR3 reads CASSLIRGPGSRYEQYF.

V and J are TRBV2 and TRBJ2-3; the D call from TCRdb, TRBD1, cannot be confirmed without DNA. The V gene's germline CDR1 is SNHLY and CDR2 FYNNEI. CDR3 length: 14 residues. The CDR3 loop is CASSERGRGDTQYF.

The chain couples TRBV5-6 to TRBJ2-1; no DNA is available, so the TRBD2 call from TCRdb remains unchecked. Germline CDR1 and CDR2: SGHDT and YYEEEE. The CDR3 contains 16 residues. CDR3 residues: CASSSPRGERYNEQFF.

This chain connects TRBV7-8 to TRBJ2-7; TCRdb proposes TRBD2, but this gene call is untestable without DNA. CDR3 size: 20 residues. Germline assignment: CDR1 SGHVS and CDR2 FQNEAQ. The CDR3 sequence is CASSLGAPTSGGTLPYEQYF.

The chain employs TRBV27 and TRBJ2-3; TCRdb selects TRBD2, and the lack of DNA leaves this call unchecked. Per germline, CDR1 MNHEY and CDR2 SMNVEV (reference sequence). The CDR3 is 12 amino acids. The CDR3 sequence: CATMGLADTQYF.

The rearrangement uses TRBV20-1 and TRBJ1-5; no DNA is available, so the TRBD1 call from TCRdb remains unchecked. Germline assignment: CDR1 DFQATT and CDR2 SNEGSKA (reference sequence). This CDR3 has 15 residues. The CDR3 is CSASRGPDSNQPQHF.

J is TRBJ2-5 and V is TRBV5-1. CDR3 length equals 14 residues. Germline CDR1 reads SGHRS; CDR2 reads YFSETQ. The CDR3 protein is CASSDTEYQETQYF.

This chain joins TRBV7-9 and TRBJ2-3; TCRdb's D gene call, TRBD1, goes unchecked for lack of DNA. There are 16 residues in the CDR3. Germline CDR1 SEHNR, CDR2 FQNEAQ (reference sequence). CDR3 in amino acids: CASSPIGGRHTDTQYF.